What follows are 8 T cell receptor beta chains derived from one specimen sequenced in a study of shared T cell receptors in the human thymus. Repertoires were generated with immunoSEQ multiplex PCR, while TCRdb's copy carries only in-frame clones and drops some. The table has about 400,000 clones, 85% to 95% seen once; the top ten hold approximately 0.018%. Sample: thymocytes. The receptors here all came from a human donor.

The chain uses TRBV4-2 and TRBJ2-7, with TRBD1 matching 7 bases. The CDR3 runs 14 residues. The germline V gene has CDR1 LGHNA and CDR2 YNFKEQ. Trimming cost V 4 bases and J 3 bases; bases outside gene matches: 6. The CDR3 DNA follows: TGTGCCAGCAGCCCCCGGGGACAGAACTACGAGCAGTACTTC. It yields the protein CASSPRGQNYEQYF.

The chain recombines TRBV14 with TRBJ1-5, with TRBD1 matching over 7 bases. CDR1 and CDR2 from the germline V gene are SGHDN and FVKESK. This CDR3 comprises 13 residues. V shed 4 bases and J 7 bases; nucleotides not matched to a gene: 4. The CDR3 DNA reads TGTGCCAGCAGCCTCCACAGGGGACAGCCCCAGCATTTT. Amino acid sequence: CASSLHRGQPQHF.

The chain is built from TRBV4-1 and TRBJ2-2; 7 bases line up with TRBD2. J gave up 6 bases and V 4 bases, and 11 bases lay outside the gene matches. The CDR3 is 16 residues long. The germline gives CDR1 MGHRA, CDR2 YSYEKL. For the CDR3, the DNA is TGCGCCAGCAGCCCCAGAAGGGACTACAACTCCGGGGAGCTGTTTTTT. Protein: CASSPRRDYNSGELFF.

This clone has only one observation. The chain carries TRBV25-1 and TRBJ1-3, with D unclear. Trimming took off 10 bases at V and 0 bases at J, with 7 bases between the two ends. Germline-derived CDR1 and CDR2 are MGHDK and SYGVNS. The CDR3 is 12 residues long. CDR3 loop: CATGHSGNTIYF. Written as DNA, the CDR3 is TGTGCCACAGGTCACTCTGGAAACACCATATATTTT.

The J gene is TRBJ2-1, the V gene TRBV28, with 7 positions matching TRBD1. Germline-derived CDR1 and CDR2 are MDHEN and SYDVKM. Trimming cost V 7 bases and J 8 bases; bases outside gene matches: 8. This CDR3 contains 13 residues. For the CDR3, the DNA is TGTGCCAGCAATCCGGACAGGTTTGATGAGCAGTTCTTC. Amino acids: CASNPDRFDEQFF.

V and J are TRBV14 and TRBJ2-3; D gene ambiguous. The length of the CDR3 is 13 residues. The ends were cut back, 3 bases at V and 0 bases at J, with 4 bases in the middle. CDR1 and CDR2 (germline): SGHDN, FVKESK. CDR3 loop: CASSQRSTDTQYF. CDR3 nucleotide sequence: TGTGCCAGCAGCCAGAGGAGCACAGATACGCAGTATTTT.

V is TRBV25-1 and J is TRBJ1-1, with D perhaps TRBD1 (5 bases). This CDR3 region has 15 residues. Germline loops: CDR1 MGHDK, CDR2 SYGVNS. V was cut by 5 bases and J by 4 bases, with 17 bases left in between. Here the CDR3 DNA reads TGTGCCAGCAGTCCACCCTGGGGGATTCGCACTGAAGCTTTCTTT. As protein: CASSPPWGIRTEAFF.

The gene calls are TRBV7-8 and TRBJ2-7; 8 nucleotides align to TRBD1. The J segment lost 5 bases and the V segment lost 3 bases, leaving 6 bases of the junction unmatched. The CDR3 sequence is 14 residues long. Germline CDR1 and CDR2: SGHVS and FQNEAQ. The CDR3 DNA reads TGTGCCAGCAGCTTGGACAGGGTATCCCACGAGCAGTACTTC. This codes for CASSLDRVSHEQYF.